What follows are 22 T cell receptor beta chains derived from one specimen sequenced in a study of tumor-infiltrating lymphocytes in primary liver carcinoma. Out of unsorted whole blood came the blood RNA, and germline DNA was extracted as well. Making TCR beta cDNA involved approximately 0.5 ug total RNA and a constant-region primer. Three nested multiplex PCR rounds, a slightly modified ARM-PCR method, built the TCR beta libraries. The study ran its first two PCR rounds for around 9 cycles each, using TRBV1-TRBV30 forward primers and a C-beta reverse primer. TCRdb reprocessed the multiplex PCR reads with MiXCR, giving one entry per CDR3 protein. The sample consists of 310,000 or so distinct CDR3 sequences, about three fifths of them appearing once. Material for sequencing was peripheral blood. The receptor source for this set is a woman in her 30s with primary liver carcinoma and hepatitis B virus infection.

This chain joins TRBV11-1 and TRBJ2-5, with D perhaps matching TRBD1 (5 bases). The germline gives CDR1 SGHAT, CDR2 FQDESV (reference sequence). The CDR3 sequence is 15 residues long. Trimming removed 8 bases from V and 0 bases from J, with 16 bases in between. The DNA of the CDR3 is TGTGCCAGCGAAACTACAACAGGCAACCAAGAGACCCAGTACTTC. Its protein is CASETTTGNQETQYF. Full variable domain (remainder filled in from reference TRBV11-1 and TRBJ2-5): EAEVAQSPRYKITEKSQAVAFWCDPISGHATLYWYRQILGQGPELLVQFQDESVVDDSQLPKDRFSAERLKGVDSTLKIQPAELGDSAMYLCASETTTGNQETQYFGPGTRLLVL.

Worth noting for this clonotype: The junction and the germline gene differ at one end; a read error may be behind it. The CDR3, as DNA: TGTACCAGCAGCATTGCAGCTTTGAACACCGGGGAACTGTTTTTT. It yields the protein CTSSIAALNTGELFF. The rearrangement links TRBV11-2 to TRBJ2-2; a weak D match, TRBD2 (5 bases). This CDR3 has 15 residues. CDR1 is SGHAT, CDR2 FQNNGV, per germline.

The chain joins TRBV11-2 to TRBJ2-5, with TRBD1 matching over 9 bases. The germline CDR1 and CDR2 sequences are SGHAT and FQNNGV. V dropped 3 bases and J dropped 5; count of bases not matched to a gene: 10. The CDR3 extends over 16 amino acids. The DNA of the CDR3 is TGTGCCAGCAGCTTCCCGCACAGGGGGCGGGAGGAGACCCAGTACTTC. As protein: CASSFPHRGREETQYF.

Note on this clonotype: No conserved phenylalanine or tryptophan ends this CDR3, so it is likely a read error. The rearrangement joins TRBV11-3 to TRBJ2-2; TRBD1 matches at 8 bases. This CDR3 contains 13 residues. Germline CDR1 SGHNT, CDR2 YENEEA. The chain's CDR3 is CPSRGLGTGKLFL. CDR3 nucleotides: TGTCCCAGCAGGGGGCTGGGTACCGGGAAGCTGTTTCTT.

Comment on this clonotype: One end of the junction varies from germline; a read error may be responsible. This chain links TRBV11-2 with TRBJ2-5; 9 bases are a match to TRBD1. The germline V gene has CDR1 SGHAT and CDR2 FQNNGV. The CDR3 has 13 amino acids. For the CDR3, the DNA is TGTGCCAACAGCACAGGGGGCGGGGAAACCCAGTACTTC. It is translated as CANSTGGGETQYF. The complete variable domain, with remaining parts taken from reference TRBV11-2 and TRBJ2-5, reads EAGVAQSPRYKIIEKRQSVAFWCNPISGHATLYWYQQILGQGPKLLIQFQNNGVVDDSQLPKDRFSAERLKGVDSTLKIQPAKLEDSAVYLCANSTGGGETQYFGPGTRLLVL.

As for this clonotype: An end of the junction differs from the germline gene, which may be a read error. The rearrangement links TRBV14 to TRBJ2-1; 12 nucleotides match TRBD2. The CDR3 totals 16 residues. CDR1 is SGHDN, CDR2 FVKESK, per germline. CDR3 sequence: CASSQRGLAGWNERFF. CDR3 bases: TGTGCCAGCAGCCAGAGGGGACTAGCGGGTTGGAATGAGCGGTTCTTC.

The chain carries TRBV12-3 or TRBV12-4 and TRBJ1-4; 8 nucleotides line up with TRBD1. This CDR3 has 13 residues. V shed 5 bases and J 8 bases; nucleotides not matched to a gene: 4. For the CDR3, the DNA is TGTGCCAGCAGTCTCGACAGGGGAGAAAAACTGTTTTTT. Amino acid sequence: CASSLDRGEKLFF.

The table lists this clonotype with many counts. V and J are TRBV12-3 or TRBV12-4 and TRBJ1-2, with a tentative D call TRBD1 (5 bases). This CDR3 region has 13 residues. The V end was cut by 6 bases, the J end by 4 bases, with 12 bases between. For the CDR3, the DNA is TGTGCCAGCAGGCGCAGGGAGGGCTATGGCTACACCTTC. This translates into CASRRREGYGYTF.

Comments on this clonotype: Since a much larger clone is just one base distant, this may be a read error. The V gene is TRBV5-1, the J gene TRBJ2-2; TRBD2 agrees at 11 bases. This CDR3 contains 16 residues. Germline CDR1 and CDR2: SGHRS and YFSETQ. V dropped 6 bases and J dropped 5; count of bases not matched to a gene: 9. CDR3 region: CASNPTSGSVTGELFF. The CDR3 DNA reads as TGCGCCAGCAACCCCACTAGCGGGAGCGTTACCGGGGAGCTGTTTTTT.

In regard to this clonotype: One base away lies a much larger clone, so this may be a sequencing read error. The V gene is TRBV12-3 or TRBV12-4, the J gene TRBJ2-1, with 9 bases lining up with TRBD2. This CDR3 is 15 amino acids long. The CDR3 protein is CVSSLGGSGSDEQFF. CDR3 nucleotide sequence: TGTGTCAGCAGTTTAGGGGGTAGCGGGAGCGATGAGCAGTTCTTC.

V is TRBV7-9 and J is TRBJ2-1; D remains unclear. V was clipped by 7 bases and J by 5 bases, with 6 bases between them. The CDR3 loop spans 11 amino acids. The V gene's germline CDR1 is SEHNR and CDR2 FQNEAQ (reference sequence). CDR3 loop: CASNRDNEQFF. CDR3 sequence (DNA): TGTGCCAGCAACAGAGACAATGAGCAGTTCTTC.

This clonotype has ten or more counts. The chain has TRBV12-3 or TRBV12-4 and TRBJ2-3; D remains unclear. This CDR3 is built from 14 residues. With 3 bases removed from V and 0 bases from J, the gap between germline ends came to 7 bases. CDR3 sequence (DNA): TGTGCCAGCAGTTTGATGCAGAGCACAGATACGCAGTATTTT. Protein: CASSLMQSTDTQYF.

Of note for this clonotype: A much larger clone lies a single base off, so this may be a read error. This chain links TRBV6-6 with TRBJ1-2; no clear D. The CDR3 loop spans 14 amino acids. Germline CDR1 MNHNY, CDR2 SVGAGI (reference sequence). In nucleotides, the CDR3 is TGTGCCAGCAGTTACGGGTTATCTAACTATGGCCACACCTTC. It codes for CASSYGLSNYGHTF.

As concerns this clonotype: A much larger clone lies one base from this, so it may be a read error. The chain recombines TRBV6-5 with TRBJ2-1; 7 positions agree with TRBD2. CDR1 MNHEY and CDR2 SVGAGI come from the germline V gene. This CDR3 region has 15 residues. CDR3 protein: CVSTNGREGPNEQFF. CDR3 DNA sequence: TGTGTCAGCACCAATGGGAGGGAGGGCCCAAATGAGCAGTTCTTC.

The chain couples TRBV28 to TRBJ2-3; D might be TRBD2 (6 bases). CDR1 and CDR2 (germline): MDHEN, SYDVKM. V was clipped by 6 bases and J by 2 bases, with 12 bases between them. The CDR3 contains 14 residues. In DNA form, the CDR3 reads TGTGCCAGCAGCCCGGACTATAACACAGATACGCAGTATTTT. It yields the protein CASSPDYNTDTQYF.

As concerns this clonotype: No conserved phenylalanine or tryptophan is present at the end of the CDR3, so a read error is the likely explanation. V usage is TRBV4-3 and J usage is TRBJ2-7, with unresolved D. In germline, CDR1 is LGHNA, CDR2 YSLEER. The CDR3 sequence is 16 residues long. The CDR3 reads CASRQDRAGPPYEQYI. The CDR3 coding sequence is TGCGCCAGCAGGCAAGATAGGGCAGGACCTCCCTACGAGCAGTACATC.

The chain employs TRBV28 and TRBJ2-2; D remains ambiguous. The V gene lost 6 bases and the J gene lost 6 bases, with 11 bases spanning the gap. The CDR3 is made up of 13 amino acids. Germline V lookup: CDR1 MDHEN, CDR2 SYDVKM. The CDR3 region is CASSYGSSGELFF. The CDR3 DNA follows: TGTGCCAGCAGCTATGGGTCTTCCGGGGAGCTGTTTTTT.

As concerns this clonotype: A much larger clone differs by one base, so this may be a read error. This sequence joins TRBV6-1 and TRBJ1-4; 7 bases match TRBD1. CDR1 and CDR2 from the germline V gene are MNHNS and SASEGT. J was trimmed by 7 bases and V by 8 bases; bases with no gene match: 7. The CDR3 contains 13 residues. The CDR3 sequence is CASGRGSAEKLFF. In DNA, the CDR3 is TGTGCCAGCGGCAGGGGGAGTGCTGAAAAACTGTTTTTT.

This chain uses TRBV11-2 with TRBJ2-1, with unresolved D. With 1 base removed from V and 8 bases from J, the gap between germline ends came to 15 bases. CDR1 and CDR2 (germline): SGHAT, FQNNGV. CDR3 length: 15 amino acids. The CDR3 region is CASSLALGQSDEQFF. DNA of the CDR3: TGTGCCAGCAGCTTAGCGCTAGGTCAATCTGATGAGCAGTTCTTC.

The chain recombines TRBV5-6 with TRBJ2-7; weak D call: TRBD2 (5 bases). This CDR3 region has 13 residues. Per the germline V gene, CDR1 is SGHDT and CDR2 is YYEEEE. Trimming pared 4 bases from V and 2 bases from J, leaving 10 bases between. The CDR3 region is CASSTGIAYEQYF. In nucleotides, the CDR3 is TGTGCCAGCAGCACCGGGATCGCCTACGAGCAGTACTTC.

Details on this clonotype: This clone may be a read error of a much larger clone one base away. The chain recombines TRBV11-2 with TRBJ2-7; D is ambiguous. Germline V gives CDR1 SGHAT, CDR2 FQNNGV. This CDR3 comprises 11 residues. The chain's CDR3 is CASSHSHRQHF. The DNA of the CDR3 is TGTGCCAGCAGCCACTCCCACCGGCAGCACTTC.

To note about this clonotype: A much larger clone is a single base away; this may be a read error. CDR3 DNA sequence: TGTGCCAGCAGCCTTTCCCAGGTGAATTCACCCCTCCACTTT. The encoded protein is CASSLSQVNSPLHF. V gene TRBV12-3 or TRBV12-4 combines with J gene TRBJ1-6; D ambiguous. Trimming took 6 bases from V and 7 from J, leaving 13 bases between them. The CDR3 contains 14 residues.